A selection of T cell receptor beta chains follows, all from one sample in a study of blood T cell repertoires in COVID-19. The protocol was immunoSEQ multiplex PCR, while the TCRdb copy is restricted to in-frame clones and leaves out a portion. This table has just over 300,000 clones, approximately 90% appearing once. The sequenced sample was PBMCs or T cells enriched from blood (not recorded which). The receptor set was obtained from a woman aged 18-30 years who had recovered from COVID-19. Both conserved end residues are part of each CDR3. A D gene is named only where the DNA matches it firmly. Clone size is stated in some rows and not others, as once, few, many or a class when expanded.

j_call clone_size v_call d_call cdr3_aa cdr3_nt
TRBJ1-6 - TRBV9 TRBD1 CASSAQGDTDNSPLHF TGTGCCAGCAGCGCCCAGGGGGACACAGATAATTCACCCCTCCACTTT
TRBJ1-3 once TRBV3-1/TRBV3-2 - CASSQFWGNTIYF TGTGCCAGCAGCCAATTTTGGGGCAACACCATATATTTT
TRBJ1-1 - TRBV28 - CASSFSTRNTEAFF TGTGCCAGCAGTTTCTCAACAAGGAACACTGAAGCTTTCTTT
TRBJ1-1 once TRBV27 - CASSPRLAGTEAFF TGTGCCAGCAGTCCCCGCCTAGCTGGCACTGAAGCTTTCTTT
TRBJ1-6 once TRBV6-2/TRBV6-3 - CASSYLSGTRSSYNSPLHF TGTGCCAGCAGTTACTTGTCCGGGACAAGGAGCTCCTATAATTCACCCCTCCACTTT
TRBJ1-6 - TRBV6-2/TRBV6-3 TRBD1 CASSQVSGTGNSPLHF TGTGCCAGCAGTCAAGTCTCCGGGACAGGGAATTCACCCCTCCACTTT
TRBJ1-6 - TRBV7-8 TRBD1 CASSRDRNGDSPLHF TGTGCCAGCAGCCGGGACAGGAACGGCGATTCACCCCTCCACTTT
TRBJ2-4 - TRBV30 - CAWTGLWAKNIQYF TGTGCCTGGACAGGGTTGTGGGCCAAAAACATTCAGTACTTC
TRBJ1-2 - TRBV9 - CASSEPVYGYTF TGTGCCAGCAGCGAACCGGTATATGGCTACACCTTC
TRBJ1-1 - TRBV5-1 - CASSLVGQMNTEAFF TGCGCCAGCAGCTTGGTGGGGCAGATGAACACTGAAGCTTTCTTT
TRBJ2-1 few TRBV5-6 TRBD2 CASSSGLAVNEQFF TGTGCCAGCAGCTCCGGACTAGCGGTCAATGAGCAGTTCTTC
TRBJ2-2 - TRBV19 TRBD1 CASSEGALLTGELFF TGTGCCAGTTCAGAGGGGGCGCTCCTAACCGGGGAGCTGTTTTTT
TRBJ1-1 few TRBV30 - CAGYRDTEAFF TGTGCCGGATACAGGGACACTGAAGCTTTCTTT
TRBJ1-1 - TRBV30 - CAWRGRVVTEAFF TGTGCCTGGAGAGGCAGGGTGGTCACTGAAGCTTTCTTT
TRBJ2-7 - TRBV5-4 - CASSLGQSYYEQYF TGTGCCAGCAGCTTAGGACAGAGCTACTACGAGCAGTACTTC
TRBJ2-1 - TRBV12-3/TRBV12-4 - CASSDIQGNEQFF TGTGCCAGCAGTGACATTCAGGGCAATGAGCAGTTCTTC
TRBJ2-7 - TRBV5-1 - CASSFEGPGEQYF TGCGCCAGCAGCTTCGAGGGCCCGGGGGAGCAGTACTTC
TRBJ1-1 - TRBV19 - CASSIAAWNTEAFF TGTGCCAGTAGTATAGCTGCGTGGAACACTGAAGCTTTCTTT
TRBJ1-2 - TRBV30 TRBD1 CAWRVWTGGYGGYTF TGTGCCTGGAGGGTCTGGACAGGGGGGTATGGTGGCTACACCTTC
TRBJ1-2 - TRBV28 - CASSLRDGSGYTF TGTGCCAGCAGCCTCAGGGATGGGTCTGGCTACACCTTC
TRBJ1-3 - TRBV27 - CASSSQPGVARNTIYF TGTGCCAGCAGCTCTCAACCGGGGGTAGCGAGAAACACCATATATTTT
TRBJ2-4 - TRBV11-3 - CASSFEQSLAKNIQYF TGTGCCAGCAGCTTTGAACAGTCCTTAGCCAAAAACATTCAGTACTTC
TRBJ2-3 - TRBV5-1 TRBD2 CASSLLAGAETVSQYF TGCGCCAGCAGCTTACTAGCGGGCGCCGAGACAGTGTCGCAGTATTTT
TRBJ1-4 - TRBV11-2 TRBD1 CASSLGTVYNEKLFF TGTGCCAGCAGCTTGGGGACAGTCTATAATGAAAAACTGTTTTTT
TRBJ2-6 - TRBV3-1/TRBV3-2 - CASSQERLRSPSWANVLTF TGTGCCAGCAGCCAAGAGAGGCTGAGGTCACCGTCCTGGGCCAACGTCCTGACTTTC
TRBJ2-2 - TRBV7-2 TRBD2 CASSWTGGQTGELFF TGTGCCAGCAGCTGGACGGGGGGGCAAACCGGGGAGCTGTTTTTT
TRBJ1-5 - TRBV19 TRBD1 CASTSYRGNHGNQPQHF TGTGCCAGTACCTCATACAGGGGGAACCACGGCAATCAGCCCCAGCATTTT
TRBJ2-2 - TRBV6-4 - CASSDAGAGELFF TGTGCCAGCAGTGATGCCGGGGCCGGGGAGCTGTTTTTT
TRBJ1-5 - TRBV28 - CASSFVGQGINQPQHF TGTGCCAGCAGTTTTGTCGGGCAGGGGATTAATCAGCCCCAGCATTTT